Here is one T cell receptor (beta chain) with its context. Its cognate antigen is unknown. TCRdb itself ran the 5' RACE reads through MiXCR, one entry per CDR3 protein. The sample has some 240,000 distinct CDR3 sequences, about 5.2% seen once. These data belong to a study of T cells after yellow fever vaccination. In the study overall: SMART-Seq v4 Ultra Low Input prepared the low-cell-number fractions.

Study results and limitations: Although the secondary response was weaker, it peaked faster, at day 5 versus 15. Only a small proportion of the clonotypes turned up in both the CD4 and the CD8 compartments, likely arising from convergent recombination. Booster samples showed a return of most primary-vaccination clones (approximately 96% CD4, 88% CD8).

CDR1 is SGDLS and CDR2 is YYNGEE in the germline V gene. V was shortened by 4 bases and J by 6 bases, with 19 bases between the two germline ends. The CDR3 has 16 amino acids. The input for sequencing was CD4+ T cells sorted from PBMCs, taken on the day of the yellow fever booster vaccination. The chain is built from TRBV9 and TRBJ2-2; D might be TRBD1 or TRBD2, each matching 5 bases. This sequence originates from a man aged 18 to 30 who received the YFV17D yellow fever vaccine. The CDR3 nucleotides are TGTGCCAGCAGCTCCGGGACCCCATTCAACGCCGGGGAGCTGTTTTTT. This codes for CASSSGTPFNAGELFF.